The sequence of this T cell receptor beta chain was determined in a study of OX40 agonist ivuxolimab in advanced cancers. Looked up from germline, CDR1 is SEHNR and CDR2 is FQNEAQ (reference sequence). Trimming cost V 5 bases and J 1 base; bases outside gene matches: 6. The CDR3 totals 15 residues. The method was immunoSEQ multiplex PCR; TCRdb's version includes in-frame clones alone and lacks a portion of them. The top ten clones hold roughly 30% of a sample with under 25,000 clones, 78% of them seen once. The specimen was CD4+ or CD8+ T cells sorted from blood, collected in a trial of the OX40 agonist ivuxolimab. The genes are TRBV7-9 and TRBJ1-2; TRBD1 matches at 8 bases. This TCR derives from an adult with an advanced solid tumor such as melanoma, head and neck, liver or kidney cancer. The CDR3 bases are TGTGCCAGCAGCCGGACAGGGCCCCTTAACTATGGCTACACCTTC. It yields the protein CASSRTGPLNYGYTF.